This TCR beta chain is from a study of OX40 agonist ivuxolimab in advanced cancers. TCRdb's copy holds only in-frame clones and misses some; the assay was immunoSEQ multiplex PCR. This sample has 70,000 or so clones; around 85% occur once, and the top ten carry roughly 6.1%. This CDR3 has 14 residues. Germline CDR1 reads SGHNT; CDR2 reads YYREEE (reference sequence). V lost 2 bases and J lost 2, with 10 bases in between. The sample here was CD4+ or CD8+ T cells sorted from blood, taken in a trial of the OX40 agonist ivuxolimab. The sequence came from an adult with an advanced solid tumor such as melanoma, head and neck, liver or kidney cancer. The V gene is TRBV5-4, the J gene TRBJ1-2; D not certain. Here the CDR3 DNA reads TGTGCCAGCAGCTTTGGGTTTACCAACTATGGCTACACCTTC. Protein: CASSFGFTNYGYTF.